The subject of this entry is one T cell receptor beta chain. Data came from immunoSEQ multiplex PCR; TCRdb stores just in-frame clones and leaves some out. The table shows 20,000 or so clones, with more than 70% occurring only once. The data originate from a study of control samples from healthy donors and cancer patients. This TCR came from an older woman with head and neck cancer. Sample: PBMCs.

The CDR3 reads CASSRGDEYTEAFF. The CDR3 DNA reads as TGTGCCAGCAGTCGGGGGGACGAATACACTGAAGCTTTCTTT. V is TRBV6-5 and J is TRBJ1-1, with TRBD1 as a possible D gene (5 bases). Germline assignment: CDR1 MNHEY and CDR2 SVGAGI. CDR3 length equals 14 residues. Trimming removed 5 bases at V and 3 bases at J, with 13 bases between.